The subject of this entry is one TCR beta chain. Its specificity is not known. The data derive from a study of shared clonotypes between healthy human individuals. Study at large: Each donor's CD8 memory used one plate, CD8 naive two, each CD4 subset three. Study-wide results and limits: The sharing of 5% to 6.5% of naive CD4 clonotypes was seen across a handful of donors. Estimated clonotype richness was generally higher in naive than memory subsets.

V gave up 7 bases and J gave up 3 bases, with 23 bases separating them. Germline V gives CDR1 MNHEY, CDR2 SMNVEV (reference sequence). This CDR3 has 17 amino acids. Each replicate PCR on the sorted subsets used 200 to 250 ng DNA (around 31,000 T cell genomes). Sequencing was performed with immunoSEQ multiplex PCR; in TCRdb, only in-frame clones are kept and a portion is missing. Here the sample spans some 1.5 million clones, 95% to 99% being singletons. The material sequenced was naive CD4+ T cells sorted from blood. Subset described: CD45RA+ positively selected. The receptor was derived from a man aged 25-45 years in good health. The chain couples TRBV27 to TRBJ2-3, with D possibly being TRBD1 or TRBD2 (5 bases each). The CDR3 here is CASTPLAVRQLTDTQYF. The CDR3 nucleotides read TGTGCCAGCACCCCCCTAGCTGTCCGACAGCTGACAGATACGCAGTATTTT.